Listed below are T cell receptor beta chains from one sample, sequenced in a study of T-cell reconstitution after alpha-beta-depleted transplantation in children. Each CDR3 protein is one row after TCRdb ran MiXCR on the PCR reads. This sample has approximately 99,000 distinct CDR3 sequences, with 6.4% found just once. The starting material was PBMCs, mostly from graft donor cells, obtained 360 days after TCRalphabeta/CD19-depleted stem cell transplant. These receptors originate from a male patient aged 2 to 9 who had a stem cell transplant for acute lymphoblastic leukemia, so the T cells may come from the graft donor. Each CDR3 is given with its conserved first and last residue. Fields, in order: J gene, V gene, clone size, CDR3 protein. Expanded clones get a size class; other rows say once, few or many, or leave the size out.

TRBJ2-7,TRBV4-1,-,CASSQGLQYEQYF
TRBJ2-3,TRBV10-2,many,CASRRNRDTQYF
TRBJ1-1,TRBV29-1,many,CSVQGRQYEAFF
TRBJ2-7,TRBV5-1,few,CASSTGTGVTYEQYF
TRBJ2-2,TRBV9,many,CASSWLSTGELFF
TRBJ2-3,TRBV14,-,CASAPRGGADTQYF
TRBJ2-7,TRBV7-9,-,CASSTLTSGRGEQYF
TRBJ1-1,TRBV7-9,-,CASSLDRYGFF
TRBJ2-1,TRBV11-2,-,CASSFLLAGGIHNEQFF
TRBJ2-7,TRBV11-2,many,CASSLETQSGSYEQYF
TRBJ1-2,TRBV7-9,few,CASSLAHPEMQYGYTF
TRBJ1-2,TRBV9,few,CASSAHGNGYTF
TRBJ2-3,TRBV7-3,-,CASSPWPAGSTDTQYF
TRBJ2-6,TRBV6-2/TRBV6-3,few,CASSPRSSGANVLTF
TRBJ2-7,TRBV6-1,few,CASSGRVWGYEQYF
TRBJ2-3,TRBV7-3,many,CASPDTQYF
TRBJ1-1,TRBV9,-,CASTGGIWDTEAFF
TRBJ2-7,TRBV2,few,CASRDSVYEQYF
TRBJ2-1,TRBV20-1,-,CSARGSGRAKNEQFF
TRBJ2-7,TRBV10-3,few,CAISEGGLFAEQYF
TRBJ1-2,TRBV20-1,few,CSARASYGYTF
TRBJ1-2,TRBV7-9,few,CASSRGGAGYTF
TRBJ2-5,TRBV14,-,CASSQDWTGLETQYF